These 11 T cell receptor beta chains were all obtained from the same sample, sequenced in a study of shared clonotypes between healthy human individuals. Produced via immunoSEQ multiplex PCR; TCRdb's table is partial and in-frame only. The data show roughly 1.5 million clones, 95% to 99% seen once. Material for sequencing was naive CD4+ T cells sorted from blood. Subset given: CD45RA+ positively selected. The source of these receptors is a man aged 25-45 years in good health.

This chain connects TRBV7-6 to TRBJ2-5; D is possibly TRBD2 (6 bases). CDR3 length: 13 amino acids. Germline V gives CDR1 SGHVS, CDR2 FNYEAQ. V was pared by 5 bases and J by 3 bases, with 10 bases between. This chain's CDR3 is CASSNREKETQYF. The CDR3 bases are TGTGCCAGCAGCAACCGGGAGAAAGAGACCCAGTACTTC.

This chain uses TRBV25-1 with TRBJ1-4, with D tentatively TRBD1 (6 bases). Germline CDR1 MGHDK, CDR2 SYGVNS. V lost 1 base and J lost 0, with 9 bases in between. The CDR3 contains 16 residues. CDR3 DNA sequence: TGTGCCAGCAGTGAATGGGGGCCGGCAACTAATGAAAAACTGTTTTTT. Protein: CASSEWGPATNEKLFF.

The chain carries TRBV2 and TRBJ2-1; tentative D call: TRBD2 (6 bases). Trimming left V 8 bases short and J 5 bases short, with 10 bases between. Germline CDR1 is SNHLY and CDR2 is FYNNEI. CDR3 size: 12 residues. The CDR3 nucleotides are TGTGCCAGCTCTAGCGTCAACAATGAGCAGTTCTTC. Translation gives CASSSVNNEQFF. The entire variable domain, with the rest obtained from reference TRBV2 and TRBJ2-1, is as follows: EPEVTQTPSHQVTQMGQEVILRCVPISNHLYFYWYRQILGQKVEFLVSFYNNEISEKSEIFDDQFSVERPDGSNFTLKIRSTKLEDSAMYFCASSSVNNEQFFGPGTRLTVL.

The chain recombines TRBV2 with TRBJ1-2; D is perhaps TRBD1 (5 bases). Germline assignment: CDR1 SNHLY and CDR2 FYNNEI. This CDR3 contains 15 residues. V was cut by 8 bases and J by 1 base, with 17 bases left in between. DNA for the CDR3: TGTGCCAGCGCCCGGGAGACAGCCCTTAACTATGGCTACACCTTC. Translated, it gives CASARETALNYGYTF. The full variable domain, in which reference TRBV2 and TRBJ1-2 provide the parts outside the CDR3, is EPEVTQTPSHQVTQMGQEVILRCVPISNHLYFYWYRQILGQKVEFLVSFYNNEISEKSEIFDDQFSVERPDGSNFTLKIRSTKLEDSAMYFCASARETALNYGYTFGSGTRLTVV.

V usage is TRBV27 and J usage is TRBJ2-3; D not resolved. CDR3 length: 14 amino acids. Germline CDR1 MNHEY, CDR2 SMNVEV (reference sequence). Trimming removed 7 bases from V and 2 bases from J, with 13 bases in between. In nucleotides, the CDR3 is TGTGCCAGCAAGATTCAATCAAACACAGATACGCAGTATTTT. It specifies CASKIQSNTDTQYF.

The DNA of the CDR3 is TGCGCCAGCGCCGGACTAGCGTCCGGAACAGATACGCAGTATTTT. This translates into CASAGLASGTDTQYF. The rearrangement links TRBV5-1 to TRBJ2-3, with 9 bases lining up with TRBD2. Trimming took 7 bases from V and 3 from J; bases not matched to a gene: 9. The CDR3 is made up of 15 amino acids. Germline-derived CDR1 and CDR2 are SGHRS and YFSETQ. The entire variable domain, with the rest obtained from reference TRBV5-1 and TRBJ2-3, is as follows: KAGVTQTPRYLIKTRGQQVTLSCSPISGHRSVSWYQQTPGQGLQFLFEYFSETQRNKGNFPGRFSGRQFSNSRSEMNVSTLELGDSALYLCASAGLASGTDTQYFGPGTRLTVL.

This clone is a singleton in its sample. This sequence joins TRBV5-5 and TRBJ1-2, with 8 nucleotides matching TRBD1. With 4 bases clipped from V and 3 bases from J, the junction kept 8 bases outside the gene matches. Germline V CDR1 and CDR2: SGHKS, YYEKEE (reference sequence). This CDR3 spans 15 amino acids. CDR3 DNA: TGTGCCAGCAGCCGAGGACAGGGTAAAGACTATGGCTACACCTTC. Translating gives CASSRGQGKDYGYTF.

The chain carries TRBV19 and TRBJ2-2; 10 bases map to TRBD2. J was trimmed by 7 bases and V by 6 bases; bases with no gene match: 5. The CDR3 sequence is 14 residues long. CDR1 and CDR2 from the germline V gene are LNHDA and SQIVND (reference sequence). DNA of the CDR3: TGTGCCAGTAGCCTAGCGGGAGAGGTCGGGGAGCTGTTTTTT. It specifies CASSLAGEVGELFF.

Only one count was recorded for this clone. The chain has TRBV15 and TRBJ2-2; 8 positions match TRBD1. Trimming removed 8 bases from V and 5 bases from J; junction bases left unmatched: 7. Germline loops: CDR1 LNHNV, CDR2 YYDKDF (reference sequence). The CDR3 runs 14 residues. CDR3 DNA: TGTGCCACCTCAGGGGGCGCGGATACCGGGGAGCTGTTTTTT. Protein product: CATSGGADTGELFF.

This clone was picked up one time. Other nucleotide sequences in the sample specify the same CDR3. V is TRBV11-2 and J is TRBJ2-3, with 8 positions matching TRBD1. With V trimmed by 5 bases and J by 1 base, 2 bases remained unmatched. This CDR3 is built from 14 residues. Germline V gives CDR1 SGHAT, CDR2 FQNNGV. CDR3 sequence reads: CASSPGQGTDTQYF. The CDR3, as DNA: TGTGCCAGCAGCCCGGGACAGGGCACAGATACGCAGTATTTT.

V usage is TRBV7-8 and J usage is TRBJ1-5, with TRBD1 matching over 10 bases. The germline V gene has CDR1 SGHVS and CDR2 FQNEAQ. V gave up 0 bases and J gave up 5 bases; unmatched junction bases: 7. The CDR3 length is 17 residues. The CDR3 bases are TGTGCCAGCAGCTTAGCCTCTGGGACAGGGGCGTATCAGCCCCAGCATTTT. Translation: CASSLASGTGAYQPQHF.